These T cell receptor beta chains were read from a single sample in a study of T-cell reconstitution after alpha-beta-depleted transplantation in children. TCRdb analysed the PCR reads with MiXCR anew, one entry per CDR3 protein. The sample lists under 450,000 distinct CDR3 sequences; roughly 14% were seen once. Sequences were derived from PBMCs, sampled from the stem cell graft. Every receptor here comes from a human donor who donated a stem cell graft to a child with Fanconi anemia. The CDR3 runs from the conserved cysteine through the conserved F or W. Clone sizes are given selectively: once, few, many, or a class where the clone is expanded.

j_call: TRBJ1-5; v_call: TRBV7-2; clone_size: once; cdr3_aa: CASSSGAAQPQHF
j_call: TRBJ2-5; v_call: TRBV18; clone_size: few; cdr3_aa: CASSPPVGETQYF
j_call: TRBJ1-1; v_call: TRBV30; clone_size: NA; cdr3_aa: CACFLRPLTAEAFF
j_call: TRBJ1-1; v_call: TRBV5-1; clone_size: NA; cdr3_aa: CASSLGRASRNTEAFF
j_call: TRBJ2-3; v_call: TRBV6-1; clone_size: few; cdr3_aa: CASSEDRGFTDTQYF
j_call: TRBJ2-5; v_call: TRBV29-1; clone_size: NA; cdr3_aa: CSGEQLGSQETQYF
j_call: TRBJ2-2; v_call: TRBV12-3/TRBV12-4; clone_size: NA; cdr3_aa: CASSFAATGAATGELFF
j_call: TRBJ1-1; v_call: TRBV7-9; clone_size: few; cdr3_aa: CASSDRDRYTEAFF
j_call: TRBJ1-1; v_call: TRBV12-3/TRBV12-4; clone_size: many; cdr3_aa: CASSFGGQAEAFF
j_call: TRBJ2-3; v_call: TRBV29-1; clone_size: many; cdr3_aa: CSVEDPVAGEPTDTQYF
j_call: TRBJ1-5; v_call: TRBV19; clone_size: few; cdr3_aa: CASSRDFNQPQHF
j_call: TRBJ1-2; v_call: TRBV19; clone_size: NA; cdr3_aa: CASSTVLDRAGNYGYTF
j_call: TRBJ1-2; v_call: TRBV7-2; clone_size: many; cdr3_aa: CASSSGRSYGYTF
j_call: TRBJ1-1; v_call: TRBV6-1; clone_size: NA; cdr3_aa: CASSEALGFTEAFF
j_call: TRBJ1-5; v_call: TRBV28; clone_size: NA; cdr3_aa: CASSSPSGPGPQHF
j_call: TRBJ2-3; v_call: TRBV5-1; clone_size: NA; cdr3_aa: CASSLQDTSTDTQYF
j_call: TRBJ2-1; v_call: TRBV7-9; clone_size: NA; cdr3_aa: CASSVLDEQFF
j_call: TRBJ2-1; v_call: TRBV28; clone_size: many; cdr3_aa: CASSSAGAGATTPYIYNEQFF
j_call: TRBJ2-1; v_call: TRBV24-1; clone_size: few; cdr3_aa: CATSVGSDNEQFF
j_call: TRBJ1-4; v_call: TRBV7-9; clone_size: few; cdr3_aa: CASRAQANDEKLFF
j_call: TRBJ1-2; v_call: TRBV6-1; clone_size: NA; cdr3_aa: CASSEGGPLYGYTF
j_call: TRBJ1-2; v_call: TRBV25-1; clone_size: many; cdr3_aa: CASSPQGTFYGYTF
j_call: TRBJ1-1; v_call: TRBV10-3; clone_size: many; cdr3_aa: CAISETGQINTEAFF
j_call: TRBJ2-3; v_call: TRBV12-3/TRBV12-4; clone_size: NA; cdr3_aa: CASSREGQLSTDTQYF
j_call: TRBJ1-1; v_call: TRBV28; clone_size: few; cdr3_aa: CASSQGFGQTEAFF
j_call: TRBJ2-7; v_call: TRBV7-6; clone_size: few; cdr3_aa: CASSVDLRQGGEQYF
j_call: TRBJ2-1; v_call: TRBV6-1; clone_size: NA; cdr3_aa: CASSRAGGDEQFF
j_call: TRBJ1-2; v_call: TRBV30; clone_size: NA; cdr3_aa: CAWTLSPQTSDGYTF
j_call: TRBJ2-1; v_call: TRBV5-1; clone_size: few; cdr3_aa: CASSSQGAGNEQFF
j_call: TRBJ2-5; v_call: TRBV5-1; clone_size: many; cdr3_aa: CASSSGVEETQYF
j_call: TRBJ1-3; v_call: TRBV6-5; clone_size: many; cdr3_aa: CASRRQGMGNTIYF
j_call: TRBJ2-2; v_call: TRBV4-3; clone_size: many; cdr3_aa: CASSQDLAGVTGELFF
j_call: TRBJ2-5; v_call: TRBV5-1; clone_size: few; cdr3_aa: CASSVSTRDQETQYF
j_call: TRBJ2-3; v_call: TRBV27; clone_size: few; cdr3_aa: CASSLFPGGRQYF
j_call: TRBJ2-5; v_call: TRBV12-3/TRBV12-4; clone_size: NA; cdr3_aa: CASSTGSGPRGTQYF
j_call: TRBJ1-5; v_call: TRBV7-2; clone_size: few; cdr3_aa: CASSLSDRLQHF
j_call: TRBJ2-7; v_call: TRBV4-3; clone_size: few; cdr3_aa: CASSQDGSGDSYEQYF
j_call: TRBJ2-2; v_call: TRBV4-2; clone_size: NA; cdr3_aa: CASSRERTRGELFF
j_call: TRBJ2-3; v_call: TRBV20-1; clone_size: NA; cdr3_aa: CSANLLSTDTQYF
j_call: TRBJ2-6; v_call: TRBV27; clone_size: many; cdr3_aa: CASSYYRANVLTF